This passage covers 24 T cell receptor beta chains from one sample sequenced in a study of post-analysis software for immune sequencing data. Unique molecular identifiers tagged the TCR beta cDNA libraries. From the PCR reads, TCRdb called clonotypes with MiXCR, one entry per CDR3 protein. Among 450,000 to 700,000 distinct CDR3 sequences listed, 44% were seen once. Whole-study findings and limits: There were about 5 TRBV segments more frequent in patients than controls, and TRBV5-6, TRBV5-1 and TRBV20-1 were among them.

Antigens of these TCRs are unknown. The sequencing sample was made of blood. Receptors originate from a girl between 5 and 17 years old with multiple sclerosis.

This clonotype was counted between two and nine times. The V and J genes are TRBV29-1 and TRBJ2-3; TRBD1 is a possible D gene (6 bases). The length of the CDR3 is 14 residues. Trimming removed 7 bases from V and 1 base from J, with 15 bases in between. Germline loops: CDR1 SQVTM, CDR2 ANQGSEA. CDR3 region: CSGVQGRGTDTQYF. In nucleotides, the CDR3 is TGCAGCGGAGTACAGGGAAGGGGCACAGATACGCAGTATTTT.

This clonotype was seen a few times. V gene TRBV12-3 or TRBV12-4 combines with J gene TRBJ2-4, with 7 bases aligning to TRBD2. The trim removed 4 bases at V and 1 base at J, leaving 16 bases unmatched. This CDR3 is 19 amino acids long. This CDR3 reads CASSSLPLRLAPAKNIQYF. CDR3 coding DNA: TGTGCCAGCAGTTCCCTCCCCCTGAGACTAGCTCCTGCCAAAAACATTCAGTACTTC.

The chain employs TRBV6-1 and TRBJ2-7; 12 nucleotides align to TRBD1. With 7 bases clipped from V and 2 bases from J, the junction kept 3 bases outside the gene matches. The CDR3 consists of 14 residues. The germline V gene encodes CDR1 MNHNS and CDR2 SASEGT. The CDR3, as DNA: TGTGCCAGCATGTGGGACAGGGGGCCCTACGAGCAGTACTTC. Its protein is CASMWDRGPYEQYF.

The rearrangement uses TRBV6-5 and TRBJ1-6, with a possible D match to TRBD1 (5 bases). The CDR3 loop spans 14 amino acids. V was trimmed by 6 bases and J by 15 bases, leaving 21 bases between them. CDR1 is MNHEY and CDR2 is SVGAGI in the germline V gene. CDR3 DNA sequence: TGTGCCAGCAGAAAAGTGGGGCAGGGAAATCTCCTCCACTTT. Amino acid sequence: CASRKVGQGNLLHF.

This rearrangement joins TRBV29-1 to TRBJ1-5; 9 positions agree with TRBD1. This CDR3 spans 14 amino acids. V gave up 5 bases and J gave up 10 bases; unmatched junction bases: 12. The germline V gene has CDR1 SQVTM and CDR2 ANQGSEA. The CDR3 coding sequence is TGCAGCGTTTTGACAGGGGGAGGGGTATCCCCCCAGCATTTT. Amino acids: CSVLTGGGVSPQHF.

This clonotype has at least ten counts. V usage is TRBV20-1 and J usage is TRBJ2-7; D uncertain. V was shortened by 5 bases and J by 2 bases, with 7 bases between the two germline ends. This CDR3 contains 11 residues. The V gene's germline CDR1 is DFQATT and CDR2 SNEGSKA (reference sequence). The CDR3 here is CSAYLTYEQYF. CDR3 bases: TGCAGTGCTTACCTAACCTACGAGCAGTACTTC.

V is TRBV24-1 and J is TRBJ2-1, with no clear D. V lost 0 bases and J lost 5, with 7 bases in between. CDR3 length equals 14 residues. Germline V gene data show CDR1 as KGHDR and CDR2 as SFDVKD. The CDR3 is CATSDLGENNEQFF. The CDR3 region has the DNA TGTGCCACCAGTGATTTGGGAGAAAACAATGAGCAGTTCTTC.

The CDR3 sequence is CASTEAGSGYGYTF. The DNA of the CDR3 is TGTGCCAGCACTGAAGCTGGCTCCGGCTATGGCTACACCTTC. This chain connects TRBV12-3 or TRBV12-4 to TRBJ1-2, with D unresolved. The ends were cut back, 7 bases at V and 4 bases at J, with 16 bases in the middle. The CDR3 is 14 amino acids.

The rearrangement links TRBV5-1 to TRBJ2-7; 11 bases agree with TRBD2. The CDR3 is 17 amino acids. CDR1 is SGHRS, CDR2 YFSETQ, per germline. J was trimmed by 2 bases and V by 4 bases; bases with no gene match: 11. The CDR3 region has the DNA TGCGCCAGCAGCCCCACTATTCCGGGACTAGCGGCCTACGAGCAGTACTTC. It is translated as CASSPTIPGLAAYEQYF.

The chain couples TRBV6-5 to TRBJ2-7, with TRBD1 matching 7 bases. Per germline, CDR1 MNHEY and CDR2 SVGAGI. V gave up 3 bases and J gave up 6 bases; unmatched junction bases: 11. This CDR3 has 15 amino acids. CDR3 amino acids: CASSYSSIAGGEQYF. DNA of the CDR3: TGTGCCAGCAGTTATTCCTCCATTGCAGGGGGCGAGCAGTACTTC.

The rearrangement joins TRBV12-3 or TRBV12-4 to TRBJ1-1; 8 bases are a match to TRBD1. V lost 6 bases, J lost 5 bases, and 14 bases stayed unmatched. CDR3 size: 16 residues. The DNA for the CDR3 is TGTGCCAGCAGCTCTTACCCCGGACAGGGAAGTACTGAAGCTTTCTTT. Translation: CASSSYPGQGSTEAFF.

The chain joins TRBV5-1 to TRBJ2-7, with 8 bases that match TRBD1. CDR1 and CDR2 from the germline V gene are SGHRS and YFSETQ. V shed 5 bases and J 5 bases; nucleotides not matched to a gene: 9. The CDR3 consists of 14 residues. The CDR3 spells CASSGETGEDEQYF. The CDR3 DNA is TGCGCCAGCAGTGGTGAGACAGGGGAGGACGAGCAGTACTTC.

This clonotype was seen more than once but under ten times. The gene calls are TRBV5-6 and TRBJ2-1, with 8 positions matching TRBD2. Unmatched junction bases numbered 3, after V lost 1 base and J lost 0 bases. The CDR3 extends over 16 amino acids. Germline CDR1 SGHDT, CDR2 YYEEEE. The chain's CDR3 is CASSLLAGSSYNEQFF. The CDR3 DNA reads TGTGCCAGCAGCTTGTTAGCGGGGAGCTCCTACAATGAGCAGTTCTTC. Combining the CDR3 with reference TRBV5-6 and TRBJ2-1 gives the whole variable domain DAGVTQSPTHLIKTRGQQVTLRCSPKSGHDTVSWYQQALGQGPQFIFQYYEEEERQRGNFPDRFSGHQFPNYSSELNVNALLLGDSALYLCASSLLAGSSYNEQFFGPGTRLTVL.

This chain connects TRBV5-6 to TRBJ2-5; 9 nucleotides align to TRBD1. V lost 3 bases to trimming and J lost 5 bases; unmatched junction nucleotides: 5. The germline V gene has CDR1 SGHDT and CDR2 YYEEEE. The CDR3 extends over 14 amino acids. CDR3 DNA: TGTGCCAGCAGCTCGACAGGGGGTACGGAGACCCAGTACTTC. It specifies CASSSTGGTETQYF.

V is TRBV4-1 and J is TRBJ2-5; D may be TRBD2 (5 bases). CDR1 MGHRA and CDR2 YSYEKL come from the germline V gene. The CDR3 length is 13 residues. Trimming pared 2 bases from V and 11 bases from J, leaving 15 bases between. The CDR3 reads CASSQSELGEQYF. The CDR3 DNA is TGCGCCAGCAGCCAAAGTGAACTGGGAGAGCAGTACTTC.

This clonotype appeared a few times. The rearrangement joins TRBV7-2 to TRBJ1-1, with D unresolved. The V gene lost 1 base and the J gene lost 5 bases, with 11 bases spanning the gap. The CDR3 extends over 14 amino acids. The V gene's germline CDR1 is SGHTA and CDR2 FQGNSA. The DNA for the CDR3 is TGTGCCAGCAGCTTAGAACGGGGAGCGACTGAAGCTTTCTTT. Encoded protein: CASSLERGATEAFF. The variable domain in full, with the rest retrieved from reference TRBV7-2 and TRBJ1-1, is GAGVSQSPSNKVTEKGKDVELRCDPISGHTALYWYRQSLGQGLEFLIYFQGNSAPDKSGLPSDRFSAERTGGSVSTLTIQRTQQEDSAVYLCASSLERGATEAFFGQGTRLTVV.

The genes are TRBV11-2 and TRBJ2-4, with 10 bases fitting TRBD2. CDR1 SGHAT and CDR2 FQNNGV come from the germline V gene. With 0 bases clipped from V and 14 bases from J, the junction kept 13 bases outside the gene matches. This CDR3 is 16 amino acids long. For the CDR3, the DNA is TGTGCCAGCAGCTTAGATAGGAGCGGTCCAACTAGCGGGAAGTACTTC. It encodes CASSLDRSGPTSGKYF. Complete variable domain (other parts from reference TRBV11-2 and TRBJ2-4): EAGVAQSPRYKIIEKRQSVAFWCNPISGHATLYWYQQILGQGPKLLIQFQNNGVVDDSQLPKDRFSAERLKGVDSTLKIQPAKLEDSAVYLCASSLDRSGPTSGKYFGAGTRLSVL.

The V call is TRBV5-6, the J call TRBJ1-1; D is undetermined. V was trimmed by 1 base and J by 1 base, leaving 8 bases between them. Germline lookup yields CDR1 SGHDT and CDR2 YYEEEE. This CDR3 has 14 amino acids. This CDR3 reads CASSLFEENTEAFF. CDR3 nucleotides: TGTGCCAGCAGCTTGTTCGAAGAGAACACTGAAGCTTTCTTT.

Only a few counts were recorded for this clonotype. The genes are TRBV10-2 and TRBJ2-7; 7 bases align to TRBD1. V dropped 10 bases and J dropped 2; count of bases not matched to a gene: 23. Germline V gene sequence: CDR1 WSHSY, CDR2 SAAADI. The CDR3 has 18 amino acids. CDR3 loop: CATQLGRTGTASPYEQYF. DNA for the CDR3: TGCGCCACCCAATTAGGGAGAACCGGGACAGCGTCCCCCTACGAGCAGTACTTC.

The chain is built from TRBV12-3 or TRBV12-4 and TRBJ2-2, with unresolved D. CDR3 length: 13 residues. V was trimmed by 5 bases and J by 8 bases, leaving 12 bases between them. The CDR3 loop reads CASSPHMGGELFF. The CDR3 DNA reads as TGTGCCAGCAGTCCGCATATGGGGGGGGAGCTGTTTTTT.

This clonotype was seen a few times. CDR3 DNA sequence: TGTGCCAGCAGCTTAGCGGGTACAGGCAACACTGAAGCTTTCTTT. Protein product: CASSLAGTGNTEAFF. The J gene is TRBJ1-1, the V gene TRBV11-2; possibly TRBD1 for D (5 bases). Germline V gene lookup returns CDR1 SGHAT and CDR2 FQNNGV. CDR3 length: 15 amino acids. Between the trimmed V and J ends, which lost 1 base and 2 bases, there was a span of 11 bases.

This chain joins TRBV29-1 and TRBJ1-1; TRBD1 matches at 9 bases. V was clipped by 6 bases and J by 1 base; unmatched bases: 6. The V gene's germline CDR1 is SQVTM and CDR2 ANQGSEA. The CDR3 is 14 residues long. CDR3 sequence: CSVRTGARNTEAFF. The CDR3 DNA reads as TGCAGCGTCCGGACAGGGGCAAGGAACACTGAAGCTTTCTTT. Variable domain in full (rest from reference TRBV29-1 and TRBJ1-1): SAVISQKPSRDICQRGTSLTIQCQVDSQVTMMFWYRQQPGQSLTLIATANQGSEATYESGFVIDKFPISRPNLTFSTLTVSNMSPEDSSIYLCSVRTGARNTEAFFGQGTRLTVV.

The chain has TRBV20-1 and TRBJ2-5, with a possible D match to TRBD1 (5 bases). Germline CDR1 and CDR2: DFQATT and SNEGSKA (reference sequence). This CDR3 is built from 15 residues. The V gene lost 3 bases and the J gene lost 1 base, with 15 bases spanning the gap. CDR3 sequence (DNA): TGCAGTGCTAGCAGGGTGGAATTTGTCCAAGAGACCCAGTACTTC. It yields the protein CSASRVEFVQETQYF.

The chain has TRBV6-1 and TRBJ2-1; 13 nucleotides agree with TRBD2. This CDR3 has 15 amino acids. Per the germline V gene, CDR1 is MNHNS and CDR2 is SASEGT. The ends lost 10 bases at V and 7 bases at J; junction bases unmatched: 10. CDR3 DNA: TGTGCCACTGGGACTAGCGGGGATTTAAGGAATGAGCAGTTCTTC. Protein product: CATGTSGDLRNEQFF.